This TCR beta chain was profiled in a study of vaccination effects on CD4 cells after COVID-19. Within the ViraFEST assay, antigen-specific CD4+ T cells underwent expansion with viral peptide pools prior to sequencing. After around 10 days in culture, the CD4+ T cells were isolated. Germline CDR1 is PRHDT and CDR2 is FYEKMQ (reference sequence). The CDR3 has 19 amino acids. Unmatched junction bases numbered 16, after V lost 4 bases and J lost 3 bases. The repertoire was sequenced with immunoSEQ multiplex PCR; TCRdb's copy has only in-frame clones and lacks some. Of 50,000 or so clones in the sample, 80% were seen once. On this clone: Its target is unknown.

Specimen: CD4+ T cells from PBMCs cultured with HCoV-229E spike peptides, collected before COVID-19 vaccination. J is TRBJ2-1 and V is TRBV13, with 9 bases lining up with TRBD1. The TCR was taken from a human donor who received a COVID-19 vaccine. CDR3 sequence: CASSSRKLTTGGRYNEQFF. In DNA form, the CDR3 reads TGTGCCAGCAGCTCCCGCAAACTAACGACAGGGGGGCGCTACAATGAGCAGTTCTTC.